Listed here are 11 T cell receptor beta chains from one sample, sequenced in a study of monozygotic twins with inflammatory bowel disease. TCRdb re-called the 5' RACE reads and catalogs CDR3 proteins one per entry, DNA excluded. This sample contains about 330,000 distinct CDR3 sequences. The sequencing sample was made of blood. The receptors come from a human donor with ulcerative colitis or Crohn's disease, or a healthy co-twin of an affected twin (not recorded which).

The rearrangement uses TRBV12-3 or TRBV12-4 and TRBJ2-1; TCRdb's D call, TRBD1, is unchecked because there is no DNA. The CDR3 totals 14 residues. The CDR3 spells CASSPDRGTGEQFF.

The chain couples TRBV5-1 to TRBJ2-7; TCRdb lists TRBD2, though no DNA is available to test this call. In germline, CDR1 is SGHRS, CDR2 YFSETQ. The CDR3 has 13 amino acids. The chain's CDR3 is CASRRTSLDEQYF. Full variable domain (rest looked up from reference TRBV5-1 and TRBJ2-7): KAGVTQTPRYLIKTRGQQVTLSCSPISGHRSVSWYQQTPGQGLQFLFEYFSETQRNKGNFPGRFSGRQFSNSRSEMNVSTLELGDSALYLCASRRTSLDEQYFGPGTRLTVT.

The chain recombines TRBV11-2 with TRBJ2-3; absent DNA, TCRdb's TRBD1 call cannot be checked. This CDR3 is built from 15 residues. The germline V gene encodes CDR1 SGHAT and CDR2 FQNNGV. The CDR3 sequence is CASSPTGGITDTQYF.

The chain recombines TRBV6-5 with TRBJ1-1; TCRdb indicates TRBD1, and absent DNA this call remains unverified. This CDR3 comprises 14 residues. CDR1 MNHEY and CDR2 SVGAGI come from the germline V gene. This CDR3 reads CASSSDRLYTEAFF.

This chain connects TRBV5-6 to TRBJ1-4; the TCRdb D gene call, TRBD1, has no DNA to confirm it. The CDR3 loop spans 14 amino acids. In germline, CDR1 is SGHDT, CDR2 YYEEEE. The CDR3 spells CASSLFQGTEKLFF.

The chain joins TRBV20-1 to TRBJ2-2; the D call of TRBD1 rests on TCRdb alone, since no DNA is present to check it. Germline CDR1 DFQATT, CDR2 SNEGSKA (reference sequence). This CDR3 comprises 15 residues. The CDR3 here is CSASTPQGGAGELFF.

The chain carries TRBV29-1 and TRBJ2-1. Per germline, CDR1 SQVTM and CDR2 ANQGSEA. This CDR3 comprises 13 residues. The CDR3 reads CSVGTPSYNEQFF.

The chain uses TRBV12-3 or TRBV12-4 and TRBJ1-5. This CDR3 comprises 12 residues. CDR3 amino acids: CASSSTNQPQHF.

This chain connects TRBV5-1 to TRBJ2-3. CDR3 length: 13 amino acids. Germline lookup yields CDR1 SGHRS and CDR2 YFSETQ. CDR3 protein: CASSQDGTDTQYF.

The CDR3 region is CSASNAGGAGTGELFF. V and J are TRBV20-1 and TRBJ2-2; TCRdb names TRBD1, which stays unverified in the absence of DNA. Germline V gene data show CDR1 as DFQATT and CDR2 as SNEGSKA (reference sequence). This CDR3 region has 16 residues.

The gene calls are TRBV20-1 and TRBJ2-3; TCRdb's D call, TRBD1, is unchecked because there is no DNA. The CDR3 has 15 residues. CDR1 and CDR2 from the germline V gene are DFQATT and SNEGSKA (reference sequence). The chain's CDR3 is CSALARRRATDTQYF.